The TCR beta chain described here comes from a study of human T cells and chemical hapten exposure. Germline values: CDR1 SGHRS, CDR2 YFSETQ. V dropped 4 bases and J dropped 3; count of bases not matched to a gene: 4. The CDR3 covers 15 residues. Time point in this sample: pre-sensitization, week 0. Treatment in this sample: therapeutic diphenylcyclopropenone sensitization with weekly scalp DPC. This clonotype was observed many times. MiXCR, run by TCRdb on the RACE reads, gives a single entry per CDR3 protein. The data contain 62,000 or so distinct CDR3 sequences, approximately 10% of them seen just once; the ten biggest clones take up over 4%.

V and J are TRBV5-1 and TRBJ1-5; TRBD1 matches 10 bases. This clonotype was obtained from a woman aged 45-60 years with alopecia areata. Some clones in this sample may be carry-over from other donors' samples. The material sequenced was whole blood, taken in connection with sensitization to the hapten diphenylcyclopropenone (DPC). DNA for the CDR3: TGCGCCAGCAGCCCCGGGACAGGGGCCAATCAGCCCCAGCATTTT. It yields the protein CASSPGTGANQPQHF.